This T cell receptor (beta chain) comes out of a study of T cell responses to AZD1222 COVID-19 vaccine. Repertoires were generated with immunoSEQ multiplex PCR, while TCRdb's copy carries only in-frame clones and drops some. This table holds under 150,000 clones, roughly four fifths found once. Regarding the study as a whole: Among those given AZD1222, only five or six were seropositive at baseline.

In its sample, this clone was seen a few times. Its antigen is not known. This sample includes further DNA sequences coding for the same CDR3. Germline V gives CDR1 SGHTA, CDR2 FQGNSA. This CDR3 contains 16 residues. Losses at the gene ends were 3 bases for V and 0 bases for J; bases not matched to a gene: 1. The TCR was taken from an adult in good health. The V and J genes are TRBV7-2 and TRBJ2-5; 13 bases align to TRBD2. Material: peripheral blood, obtained on day 0 of MenACWY control vaccination. CDR3 nucleotide sequence: TGTGCCAGCAGCTTGACTAGCGGGGGGAACCAAGAGACCCAGTACTTC. It encodes CASSLTSGGNQETQYF. Supplemented by reference TRBV7-2 and TRBJ2-5, the full variable domain reads GAGVSQSPSNKVTEKGKDVELRCDPISGHTALYWYRQSLGQGLEFLIYFQGNSAPDKSGLPSDRFSAERTGGSVSTLTIQRTQQEDSAVYLCASSLTSGGNQETQYFGPGTRLLVL.